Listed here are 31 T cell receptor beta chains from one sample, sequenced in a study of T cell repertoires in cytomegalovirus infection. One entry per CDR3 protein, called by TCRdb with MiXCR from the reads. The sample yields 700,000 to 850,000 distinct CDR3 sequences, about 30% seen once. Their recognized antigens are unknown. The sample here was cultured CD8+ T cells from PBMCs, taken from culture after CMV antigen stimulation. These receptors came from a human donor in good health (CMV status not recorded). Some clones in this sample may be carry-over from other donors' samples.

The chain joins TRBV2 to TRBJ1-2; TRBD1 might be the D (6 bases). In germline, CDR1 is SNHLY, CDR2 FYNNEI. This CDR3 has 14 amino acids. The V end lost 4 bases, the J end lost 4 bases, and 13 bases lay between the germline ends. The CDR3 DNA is TGTGCCAGCAGTGGCCGGGACACGATCTATGGCTACACCTTC. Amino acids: CASSGRDTIYGYTF.

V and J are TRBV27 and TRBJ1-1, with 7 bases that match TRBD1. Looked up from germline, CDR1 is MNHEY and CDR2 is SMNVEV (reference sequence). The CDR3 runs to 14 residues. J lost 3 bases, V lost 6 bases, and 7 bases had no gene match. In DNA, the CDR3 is TGTGCCAGCAGAGAGACAGGGTGGGACACTGAAGCTTTCTTT. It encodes CASRETGWDTEAFF.

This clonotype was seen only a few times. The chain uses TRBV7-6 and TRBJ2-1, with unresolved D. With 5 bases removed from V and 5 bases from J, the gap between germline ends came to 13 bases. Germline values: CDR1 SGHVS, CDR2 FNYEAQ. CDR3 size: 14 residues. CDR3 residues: CASSPRRGHNEQFF. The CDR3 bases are TGTGCCAGCAGCCCCCGAAGAGGACACAATGAGCAGTTCTTC.

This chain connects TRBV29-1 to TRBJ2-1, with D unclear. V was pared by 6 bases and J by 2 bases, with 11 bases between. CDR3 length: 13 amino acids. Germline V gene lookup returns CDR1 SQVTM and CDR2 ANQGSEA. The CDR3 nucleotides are TGCAGCGTACTAACCCCAACCTACAATGAGCAGTTCTTC. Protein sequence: CSVLTPTYNEQFF.

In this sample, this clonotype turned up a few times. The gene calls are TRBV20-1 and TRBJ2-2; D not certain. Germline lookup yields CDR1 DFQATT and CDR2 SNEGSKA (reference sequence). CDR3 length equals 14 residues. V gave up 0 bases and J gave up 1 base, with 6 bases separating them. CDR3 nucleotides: TGCAGTGCTAGAGATTCCGTGAACACCGGGGAGCTGTTTTTT. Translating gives CSARDSVNTGELFF.

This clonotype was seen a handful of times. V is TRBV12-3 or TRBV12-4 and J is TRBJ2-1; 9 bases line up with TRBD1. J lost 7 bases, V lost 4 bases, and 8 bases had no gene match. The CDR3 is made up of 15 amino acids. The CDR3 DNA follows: TGTGCCAGCAGTTCTAGACCGGGACAGGGTAATGAGCAGTTCTTC. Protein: CASSSRPGQGNEQFF.

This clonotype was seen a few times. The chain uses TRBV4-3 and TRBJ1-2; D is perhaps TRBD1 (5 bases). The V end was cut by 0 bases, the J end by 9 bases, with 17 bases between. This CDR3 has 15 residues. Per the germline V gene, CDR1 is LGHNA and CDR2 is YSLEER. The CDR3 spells CASSQERTRVSSYTF. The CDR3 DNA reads TGCGCCAGCAGCCAAGAGAGGACCAGGGTGTCTAGCTACACCTTC.

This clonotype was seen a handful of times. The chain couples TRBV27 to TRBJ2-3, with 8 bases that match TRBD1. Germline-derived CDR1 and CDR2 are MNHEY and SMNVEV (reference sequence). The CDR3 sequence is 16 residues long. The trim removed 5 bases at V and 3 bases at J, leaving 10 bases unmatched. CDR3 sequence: CASSRPGGSETDTQYF. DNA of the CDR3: TGTGCCAGCAGTCGCCCAGGGGGCTCGGAGACAGATACGCAGTATTTT.

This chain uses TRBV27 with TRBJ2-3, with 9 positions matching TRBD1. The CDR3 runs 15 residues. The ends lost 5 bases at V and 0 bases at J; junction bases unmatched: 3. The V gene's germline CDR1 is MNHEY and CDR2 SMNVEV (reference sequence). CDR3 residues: CASSHRGRSTDTQYF. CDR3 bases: TGTGCCAGCAGTCACAGGGGGCGAAGCACAGATACGCAGTATTTT.

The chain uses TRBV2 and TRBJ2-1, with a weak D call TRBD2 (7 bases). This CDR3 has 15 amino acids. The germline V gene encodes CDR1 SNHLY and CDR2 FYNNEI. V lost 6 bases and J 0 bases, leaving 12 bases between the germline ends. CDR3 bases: TGTGCCAGCAGGCTAGGGGGGGGCTCCTACAATGAGCAGTTCTTC. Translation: CASRLGGGSYNEQFF.

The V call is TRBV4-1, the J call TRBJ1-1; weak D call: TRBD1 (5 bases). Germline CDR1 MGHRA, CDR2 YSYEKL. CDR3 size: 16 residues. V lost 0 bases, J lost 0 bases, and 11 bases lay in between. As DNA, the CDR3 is TGCGCCAGCAGCCAAGATTGGGACGGAGTGAACACTGAAGCTTTCTTT. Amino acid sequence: CASSQDWDGVNTEAFF.

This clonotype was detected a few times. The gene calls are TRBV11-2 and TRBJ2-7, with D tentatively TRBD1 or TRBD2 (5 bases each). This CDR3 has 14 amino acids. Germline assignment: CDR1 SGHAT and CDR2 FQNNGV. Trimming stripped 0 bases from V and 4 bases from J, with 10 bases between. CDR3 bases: TGTGCCAGCAGCTTAGATTGGGGGAAATACGAGCAGTACGTC. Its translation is CASSLDWGKYEQYV.

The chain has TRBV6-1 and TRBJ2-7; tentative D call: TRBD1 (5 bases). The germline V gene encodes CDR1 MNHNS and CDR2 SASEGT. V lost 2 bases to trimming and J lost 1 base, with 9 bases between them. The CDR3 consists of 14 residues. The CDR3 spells CASSEQGFSYEQYF. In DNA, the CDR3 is TGTGCCAGCAGTGAACAGGGCTTTTCCTACGAGCAGTACTTC.

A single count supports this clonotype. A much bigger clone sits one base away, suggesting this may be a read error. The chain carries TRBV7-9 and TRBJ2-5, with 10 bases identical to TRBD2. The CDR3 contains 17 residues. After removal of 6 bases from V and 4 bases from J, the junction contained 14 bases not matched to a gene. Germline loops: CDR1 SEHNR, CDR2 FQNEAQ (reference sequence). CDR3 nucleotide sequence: TGTGCCAGCAGATTGAATCTAGCGGGGGCCCGGGGAGAGACCCAGTACTTC. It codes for CASRLNLAGARGETQYF.

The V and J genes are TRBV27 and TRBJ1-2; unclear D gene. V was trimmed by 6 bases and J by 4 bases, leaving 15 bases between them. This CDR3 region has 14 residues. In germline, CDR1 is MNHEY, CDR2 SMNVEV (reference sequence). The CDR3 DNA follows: TGTGCCAGCAGCCCTACAGTCGAGGGCTATGGCTACACCTTC. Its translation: CASSPTVEGYGYTF.

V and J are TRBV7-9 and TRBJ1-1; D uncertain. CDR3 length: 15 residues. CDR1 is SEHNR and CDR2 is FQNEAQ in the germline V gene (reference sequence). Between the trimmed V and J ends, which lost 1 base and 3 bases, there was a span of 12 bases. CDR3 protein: CASSLVVGSDTEAFF. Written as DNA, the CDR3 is TGTGCCAGCAGCTTAGTTGTAGGGAGTGACACTGAAGCTTTCTTT.

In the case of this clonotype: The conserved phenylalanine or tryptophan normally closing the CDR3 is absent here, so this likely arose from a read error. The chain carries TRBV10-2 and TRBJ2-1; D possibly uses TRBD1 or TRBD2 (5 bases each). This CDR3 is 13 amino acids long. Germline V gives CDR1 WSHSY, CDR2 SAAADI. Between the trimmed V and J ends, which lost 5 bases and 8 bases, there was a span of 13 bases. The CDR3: CASSMGPRDEQFL. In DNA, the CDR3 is TGCGCCAGCAGTATGGGACCTCGAGATGAGCAGTTCCTC.

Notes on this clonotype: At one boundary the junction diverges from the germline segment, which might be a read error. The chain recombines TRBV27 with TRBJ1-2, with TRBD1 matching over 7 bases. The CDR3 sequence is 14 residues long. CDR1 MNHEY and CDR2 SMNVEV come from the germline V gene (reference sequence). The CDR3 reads CANSPPGGARGYTF. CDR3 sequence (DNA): TGTGCCAACAGTCCCCCAGGGGGGGCGCGTGGCTACACCTTC.

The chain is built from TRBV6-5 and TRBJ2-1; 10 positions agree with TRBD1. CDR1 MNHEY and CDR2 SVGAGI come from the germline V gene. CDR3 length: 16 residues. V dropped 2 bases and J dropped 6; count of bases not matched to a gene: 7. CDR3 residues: CASSYASGTGANEQFF. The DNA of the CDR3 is TGTGCCAGCAGTTACGCATCCGGGACAGGGGCCAATGAGCAGTTCTTC.

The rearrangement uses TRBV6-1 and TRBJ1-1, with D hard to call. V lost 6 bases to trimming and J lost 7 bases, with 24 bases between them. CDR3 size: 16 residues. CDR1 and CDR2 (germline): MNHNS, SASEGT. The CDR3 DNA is TGTGCCAGCAGGCCCCTGGGATTGGCTGTGTTGGGTGAAGCTTTCTTT. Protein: CASRPLGLAVLGEAFF.

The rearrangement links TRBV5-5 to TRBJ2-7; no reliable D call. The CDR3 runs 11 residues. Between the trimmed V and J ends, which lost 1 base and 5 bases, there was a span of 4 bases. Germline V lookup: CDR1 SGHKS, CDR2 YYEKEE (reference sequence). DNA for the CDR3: TGTGCCAGCAGCTTGCCCCACGAGCAGTACTTC. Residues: CASSLPHEQYF.

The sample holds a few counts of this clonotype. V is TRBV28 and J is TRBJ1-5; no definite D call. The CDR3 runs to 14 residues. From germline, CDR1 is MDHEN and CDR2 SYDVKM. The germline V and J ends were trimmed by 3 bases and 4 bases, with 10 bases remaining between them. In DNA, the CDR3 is TGTGCCAGCAGTTTGAGGTTGGGGAATCAGCCCCAGCATTTT. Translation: CASSLRLGNQPQHF.

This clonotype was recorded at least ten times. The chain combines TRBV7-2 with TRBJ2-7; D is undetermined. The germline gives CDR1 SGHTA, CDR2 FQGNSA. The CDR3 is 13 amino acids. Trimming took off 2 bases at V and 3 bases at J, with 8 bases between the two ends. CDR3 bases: TGTGCCAGCAGCTTAAACGGAATCTACGAGCAGTACGTC. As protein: CASSLNGIYEQYV.

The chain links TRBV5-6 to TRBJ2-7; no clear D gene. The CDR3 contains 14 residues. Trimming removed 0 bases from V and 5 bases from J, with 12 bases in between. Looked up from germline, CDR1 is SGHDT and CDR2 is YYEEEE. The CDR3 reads CASSLGAGPHEQYV. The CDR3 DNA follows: TGTGCCAGCAGCTTGGGGGCAGGACCCCACGAGCAGTACGTC.

CDR3: CASSSIPGKYEQYF. The CDR3 bases are TGTGCCAGTAGTTCGATACCAGGGAAGTACGAGCAGTACTTC. This rearrangement joins TRBV19 to TRBJ2-7, with D possibly being TRBD1 (5 bases). In germline, CDR1 is LNHDA, CDR2 SQIVND (reference sequence). The CDR3 totals 14 residues. The V end lost 5 bases, the J end lost 4 bases, and 15 bases lay between the germline ends.

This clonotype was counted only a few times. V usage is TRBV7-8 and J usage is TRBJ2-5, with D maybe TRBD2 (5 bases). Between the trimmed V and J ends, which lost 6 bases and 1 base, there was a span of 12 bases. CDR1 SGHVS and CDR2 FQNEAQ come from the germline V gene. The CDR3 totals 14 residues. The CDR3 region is CASSNPGFQETQYF. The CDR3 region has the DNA TGTGCCAGCAGTAATCCGGGATTCCAAGAGACCCAGTACTTC.

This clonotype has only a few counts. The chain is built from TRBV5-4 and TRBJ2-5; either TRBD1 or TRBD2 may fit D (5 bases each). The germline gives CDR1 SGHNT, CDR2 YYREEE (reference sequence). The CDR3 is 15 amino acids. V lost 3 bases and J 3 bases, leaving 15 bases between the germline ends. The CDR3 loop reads CASSYKGLGEETQYF. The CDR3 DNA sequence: TGTGCCAGCAGCTACAAGGGGCTGGGAGAAGAGACCCAGTACTTC.

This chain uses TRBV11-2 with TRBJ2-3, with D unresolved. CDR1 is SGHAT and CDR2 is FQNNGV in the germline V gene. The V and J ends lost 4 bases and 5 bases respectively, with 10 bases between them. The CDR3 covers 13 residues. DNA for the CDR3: TGTGCCAGCAGCTCGCTGGACCAAGATACGCAGTATTTT. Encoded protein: CASSSLDQDTQYF.

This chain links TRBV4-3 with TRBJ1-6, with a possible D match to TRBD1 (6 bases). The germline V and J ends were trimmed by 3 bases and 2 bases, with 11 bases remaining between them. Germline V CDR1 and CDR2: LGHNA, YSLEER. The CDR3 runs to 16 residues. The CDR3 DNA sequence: TGCGCCAGCAGCCAGAACAGGGTGGCCTATAATTCACCCCTCCACTTT. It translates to CASSQNRVAYNSPLHF.

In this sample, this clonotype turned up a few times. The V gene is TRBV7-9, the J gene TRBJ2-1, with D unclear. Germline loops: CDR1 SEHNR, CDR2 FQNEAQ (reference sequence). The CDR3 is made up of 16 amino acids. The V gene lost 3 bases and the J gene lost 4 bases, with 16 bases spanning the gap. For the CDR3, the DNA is TGTGCCAGCAGCTTGAGGCTCACGGGCCCTTACAATGAGCAGTTCTTC. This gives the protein CASSLRLTGPYNEQFF.

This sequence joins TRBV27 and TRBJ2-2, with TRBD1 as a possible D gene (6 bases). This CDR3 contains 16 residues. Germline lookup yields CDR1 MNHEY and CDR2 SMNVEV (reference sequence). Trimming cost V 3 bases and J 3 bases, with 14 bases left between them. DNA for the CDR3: TGTGCCAGCAGTTTTCATCCAGGGGTGGACACCGGGGAGCTGTTTTTT. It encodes CASSFHPGVDTGELFF.